Listed below are T cell receptor beta chains from one sample, sequenced in a study of shared clonotypes between healthy human individuals. Repertoires were generated with immunoSEQ multiplex PCR, while TCRdb's copy carries only in-frame clones and drops some. The table includes 2 million to 2.5 million clones, approximately 90% detected once. Sequencing was carried out using naive CD4+ T cells from PBMCs. The receptor source for this set is a man between 18 and 29 years old in good health. Some clones in this sample may be carry-over from other donors' samples. The CDR3 runs from the conserved cysteine through the conserved F or W. Fields, in order: D gene, V gene, J gene, clone size, CDR3 DNA, CDR3 protein. A D gene is named only where the DNA matches it firmly. Some rows mark clone size as missing; the rest say once, few, many or name a class of expanded clone.

D gene: -; V gene: TRBV5-6; J gene: TRBJ1-2; clone size: -; CDR3 DNA: TGTGCCAGCAGCTTGGAAGCTAACTATGGCTACACCTTC; CDR3 protein: CASSLEANYGYTF
D gene: -; V gene: TRBV11-3; J gene: TRBJ2-2; clone size: -; CDR3 DNA: TGTGCCAGCAGCTTCCACACGTCCGGGGAGCTGTTTTTT; CDR3 protein: CASSFHTSGELFF
D gene: -; V gene: TRBV2; J gene: TRBJ2-5; clone size: -; CDR3 DNA: TGTGCCAGCGCCACCAGGGTTGAGACCCAGTACTTC; CDR3 protein: CASATRVETQYF
D gene: TRBD1; V gene: TRBV28; J gene: TRBJ1-1; clone size: -; CDR3 DNA: TGTGCCAGCAGTTCGCCTTCCGGGACAGGTGGGACTGAAGCTTTCTTT; CDR3 protein: CASSSPSGTGGTEAFF
D gene: TRBD2; V gene: TRBV5-1; J gene: TRBJ2-7; clone size: -; CDR3 DNA: TGCGCCAGCAGCTTGGTAGTAGCGGGAGACTACGAGCAGTACTTC; CDR3 protein: CASSLVVAGDYEQYF
D gene: TRBD1; V gene: TRBV6-1; J gene: TRBJ2-3; clone size: -; CDR3 DNA: TGTGCCAGCAGCCAGGGGGTCCTTGAAACAGATACGCAGTATTTT; CDR3 protein: CASSQGVLETDTQYF
D gene: TRBD1; V gene: TRBV7-7; J gene: TRBJ2-7; clone size: once; CDR3 DNA: TGTGCCAGCAGCTTGGAGTTGGGACAGGGCCACGAGCAGTACTTC; CDR3 protein: CASSLELGQGHEQYF
D gene: -; V gene: TRBV7-3; J gene: TRBJ2-3; clone size: -; CDR3 DNA: TGTGCCAGCAGCTTACAGCGGCCCCCTCGGGATACGCAGTATTTT; CDR3 protein: CASSLQRPPRDTQYF
D gene: -; V gene: TRBV10-2; J gene: TRBJ1-5; clone size: -; CDR3 DNA: TGCGCCAGCAGGGGAGGACAGTCCCAATCTCCGCCCCAGCATTTT; CDR3 protein: CASRGGQSQSPPQHF
D gene: -; V gene: TRBV6-1; J gene: TRBJ2-4; clone size: -; CDR3 DNA: TGTGCCAGCAGTTCAGGGTTACTGGCCAAAAACATTCAGTACTTC; CDR3 protein: CASSSGLLAKNIQYF